This T cell receptor beta chain is drawn from a study of OX40 agonist ivuxolimab in advanced cancers. The method was immunoSEQ multiplex PCR; TCRdb's version includes in-frame clones alone and lacks a portion of them. Of about 53,000 clones in the sample, about 88% were seen once. Study conclusions and caveats: CD8+ T cells (on average) carried more expanded clones than CD4+ T cells.

The CDR3 extends over 14 amino acids. Looked up from germline, CDR1 is SGHDN and CDR2 is FVKESK. In regard to this clone: Its antigen is not known.

The sequencing here drew on CD4+ or CD8+ T cells sorted from blood, taken in a trial of the OX40 agonist ivuxolimab. The chain recombines TRBV14 with TRBJ2-5; TRBD1 matches at 8 bases. The DNA end lines up better with TRBJ2-7; the J call may be wrong. This sequence was found in an adult with an advanced solid tumor such as melanoma, head and neck, liver or kidney cancer. The CDR3 sequence: CASSRQGILYEQYF. CDR3 DNA sequence: TGTGCCAGCAGCAGACAGGGGATTCTCTACGAGCAGTACTTC.